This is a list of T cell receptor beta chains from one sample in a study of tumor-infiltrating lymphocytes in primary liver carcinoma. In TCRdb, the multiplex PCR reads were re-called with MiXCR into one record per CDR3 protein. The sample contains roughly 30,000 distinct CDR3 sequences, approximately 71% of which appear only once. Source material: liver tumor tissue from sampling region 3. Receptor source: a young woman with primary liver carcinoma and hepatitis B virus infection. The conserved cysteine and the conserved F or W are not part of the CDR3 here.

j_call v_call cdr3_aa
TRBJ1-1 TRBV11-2 ASNLGTEVF
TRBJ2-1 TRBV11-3 ASSLGRGEWRVDEQL
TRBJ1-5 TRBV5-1 AGSLIVGSDQPQH
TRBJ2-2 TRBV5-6 ASSFSPRVSGELF
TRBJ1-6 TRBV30 AFKPNPEVAHLH
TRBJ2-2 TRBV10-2 ASSDRITGELF
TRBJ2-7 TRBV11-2 ASSHTRHELY
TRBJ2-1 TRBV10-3 AINLTMTRDEQF
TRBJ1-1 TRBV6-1 ASSSYRDTEAF
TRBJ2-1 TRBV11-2 ASSHRGTAIEQI
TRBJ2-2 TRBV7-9 AGSSRGGELF
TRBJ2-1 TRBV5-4 ASSLVGLVPYNEQF
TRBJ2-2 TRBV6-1 TSSETLPGGASNTGELF
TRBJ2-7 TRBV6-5 ASSYQEGYEQY
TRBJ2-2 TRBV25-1 AHHGASSPYTGELF
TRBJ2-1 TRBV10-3 AICPTATRDQQF
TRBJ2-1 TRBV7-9 ASITAEGYNELF
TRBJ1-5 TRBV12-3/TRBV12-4 ASSLHSNQPQH
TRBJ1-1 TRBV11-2 AIGARERGRKRWSNTEAF
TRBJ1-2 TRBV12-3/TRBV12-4 ASGLGFSHDYGYT
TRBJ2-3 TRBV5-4 AGSVDGHAPPTDTQY
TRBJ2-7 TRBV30 AWISVGPPYEQY
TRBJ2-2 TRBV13 ASTLVKGSGELF
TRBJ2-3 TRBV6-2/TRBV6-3 ASSPSAPLAGFTNTQY
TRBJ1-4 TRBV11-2 ASSPWGGKLF
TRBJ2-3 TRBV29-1 SAHPRRRVDTQY
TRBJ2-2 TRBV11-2 ASSLVRYGELF
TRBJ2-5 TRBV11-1 ASSIGTVFAQETQY
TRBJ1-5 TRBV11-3 ASCSRGNRPQH
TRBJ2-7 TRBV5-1 ASSPRADSVYEQY
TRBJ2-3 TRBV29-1 SVGADSTDTQY
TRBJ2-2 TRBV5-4 ASSSSGSAVTGELF
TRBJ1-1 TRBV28 ACRLYLNTEAF
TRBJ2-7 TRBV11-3 ARSRRDRNYSYEQY
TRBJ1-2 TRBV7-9 ASNAGSGNYDYT
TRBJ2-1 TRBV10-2 ASSMDGGSSYNGQF
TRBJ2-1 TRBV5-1 ASIPSLDYPYNEQF
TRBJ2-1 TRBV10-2 ASKRREGSNEQL
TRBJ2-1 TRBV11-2 ASSLDQQGVVYNEQF
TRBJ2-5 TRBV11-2 VSSPRTRTQETQY
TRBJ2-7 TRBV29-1 SVGHGGGEQY
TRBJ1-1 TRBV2 ASSDLGNTETF
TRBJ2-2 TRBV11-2 ASTPHRRVGELL
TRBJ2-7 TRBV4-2 ASSQDPGRAYEQY
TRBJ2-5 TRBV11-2 VSSIAQETQY
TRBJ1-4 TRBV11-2 ARIPWEGKLF
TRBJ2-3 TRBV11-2 ASSLDWAGVTGMQY
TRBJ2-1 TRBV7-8 ACSSRLAGVTEQF
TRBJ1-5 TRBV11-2 ASRLEPSPFQPQH
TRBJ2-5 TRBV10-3 AISESTTRRATQY
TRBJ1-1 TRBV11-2 ASSSKLAEAF
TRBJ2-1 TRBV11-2 ASGTSLAGGYIEQF
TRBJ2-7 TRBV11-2 ASGSPSGGRYEQY
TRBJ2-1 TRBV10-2 ASKRREASNEQF
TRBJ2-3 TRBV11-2 ASSRQGAGDTQY
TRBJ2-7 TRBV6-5 ASSYKGSSPYERY
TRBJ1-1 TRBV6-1 ASSEYSPYTESF
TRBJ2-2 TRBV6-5 AGSYGLAQNTGELF
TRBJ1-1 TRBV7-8 ASTTGTANTGAF
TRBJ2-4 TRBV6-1 ASFPHKGNQNIQY